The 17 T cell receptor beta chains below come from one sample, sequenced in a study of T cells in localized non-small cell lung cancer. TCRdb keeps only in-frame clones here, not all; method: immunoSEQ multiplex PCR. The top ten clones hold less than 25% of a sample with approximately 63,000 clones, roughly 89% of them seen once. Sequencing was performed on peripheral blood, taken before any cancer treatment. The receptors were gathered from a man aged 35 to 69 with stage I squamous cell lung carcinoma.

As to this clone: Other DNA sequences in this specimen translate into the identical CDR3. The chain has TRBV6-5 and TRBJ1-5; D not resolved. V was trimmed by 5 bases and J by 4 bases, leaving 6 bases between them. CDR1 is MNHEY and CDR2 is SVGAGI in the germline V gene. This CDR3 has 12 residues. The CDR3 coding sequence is TGTGCCAGCAGTACCCTTAATCAGCCCCAGCATTTT. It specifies CASSTLNQPQHF.

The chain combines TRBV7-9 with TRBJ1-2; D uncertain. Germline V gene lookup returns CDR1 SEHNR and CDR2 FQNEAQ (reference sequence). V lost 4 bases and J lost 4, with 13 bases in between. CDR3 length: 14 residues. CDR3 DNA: TGTGCCAGCAGCTCTCTTAGTCCAGTCTATGGCTACACCTTC. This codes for CASSSLSPVYGYTF.

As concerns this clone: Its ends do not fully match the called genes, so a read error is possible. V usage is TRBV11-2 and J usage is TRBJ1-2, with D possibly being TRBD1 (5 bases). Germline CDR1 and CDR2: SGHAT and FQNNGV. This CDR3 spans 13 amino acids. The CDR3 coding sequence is TGTGCCAGCAGCTTAGATCCGGGGCAGAAAATAAGCTTC. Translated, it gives CASSLDPGQKISF.

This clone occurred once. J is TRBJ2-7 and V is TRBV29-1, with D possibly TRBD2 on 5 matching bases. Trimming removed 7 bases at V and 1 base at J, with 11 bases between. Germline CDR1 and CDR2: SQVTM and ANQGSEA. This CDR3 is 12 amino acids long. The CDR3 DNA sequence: TGCAGCGCCCAAGAGGGTTCCTACGAGCAGTACTTC. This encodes CSAQEGSYEQYF.

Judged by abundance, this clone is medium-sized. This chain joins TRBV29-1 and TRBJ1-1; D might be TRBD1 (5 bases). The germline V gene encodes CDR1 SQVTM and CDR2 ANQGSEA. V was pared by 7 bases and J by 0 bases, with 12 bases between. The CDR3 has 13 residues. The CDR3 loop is CSARTRLNTEAFF. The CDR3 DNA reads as TGCAGCGCTCGGACAAGGCTGAACACTGAAGCTTTCTTT.

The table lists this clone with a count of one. DNA for the CDR3: TGTGCCAGTAGTACAGAAAGCGGGAGCTACAATGAGCAGTTCTTC. Its translation: CASSTESGSYNEQFF. The V gene is TRBV19, the J gene TRBJ2-1; TRBD2 agrees at 8 bases. Germline V gives CDR1 LNHDA, CDR2 SQIVND (reference sequence). After removal of 4 bases from V and 3 bases from J, the junction contained 5 bases not matched to a gene. The CDR3 totals 15 residues.

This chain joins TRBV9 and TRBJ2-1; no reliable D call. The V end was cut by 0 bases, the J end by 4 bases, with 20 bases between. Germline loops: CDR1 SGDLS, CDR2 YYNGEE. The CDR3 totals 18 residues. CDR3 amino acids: CASSVGSEPSLGYNEQFF. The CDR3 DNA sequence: TGTGCCAGCAGCGTAGGCTCGGAACCCTCCCTTGGGTACAATGAGCAGTTCTTC.

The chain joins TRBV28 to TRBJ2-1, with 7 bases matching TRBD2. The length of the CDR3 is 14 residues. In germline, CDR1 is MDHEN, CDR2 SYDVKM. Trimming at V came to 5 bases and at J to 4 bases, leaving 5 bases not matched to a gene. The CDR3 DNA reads TGTGCCAGCAGTGCCAAGCGGGGTTACAATGAGCAGTTCTTC. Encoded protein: CASSAKRGYNEQFF.

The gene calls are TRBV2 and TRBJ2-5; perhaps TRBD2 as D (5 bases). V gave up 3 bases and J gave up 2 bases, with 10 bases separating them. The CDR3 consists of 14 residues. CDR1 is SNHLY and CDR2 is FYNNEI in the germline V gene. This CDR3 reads CASSDSPGQETQYF. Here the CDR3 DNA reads TGTGCCAGCAGTGATTCGCCGGGACAAGAGACCCAGTACTTC.

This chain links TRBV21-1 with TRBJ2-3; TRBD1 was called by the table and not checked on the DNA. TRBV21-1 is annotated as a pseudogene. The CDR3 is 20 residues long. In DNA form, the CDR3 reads TGTGCCAGCAGCAAAGAAAGGGCAGGTCCCAGGGGCCGTCACGCAGATACGCAGTATTTT. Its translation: CASSKERAGPRGRHADTQYF.

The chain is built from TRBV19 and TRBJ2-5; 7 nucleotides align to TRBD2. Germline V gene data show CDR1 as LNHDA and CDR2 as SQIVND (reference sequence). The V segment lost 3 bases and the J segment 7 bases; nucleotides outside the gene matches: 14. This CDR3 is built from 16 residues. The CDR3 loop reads CASSIFPGLDIGTQYF. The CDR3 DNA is TGTGCCAGTAGTATCTTTCCCGGACTAGATATAGGGACCCAGTACTTC.

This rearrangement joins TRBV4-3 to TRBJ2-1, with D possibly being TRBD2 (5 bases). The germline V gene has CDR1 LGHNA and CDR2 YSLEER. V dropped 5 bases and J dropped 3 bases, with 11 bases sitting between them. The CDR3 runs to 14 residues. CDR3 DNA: TGCGCCAGCAGCGTTGGGAGTATCTACAATGAGCAGTTCTTC. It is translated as CASSVGSIYNEQFF.

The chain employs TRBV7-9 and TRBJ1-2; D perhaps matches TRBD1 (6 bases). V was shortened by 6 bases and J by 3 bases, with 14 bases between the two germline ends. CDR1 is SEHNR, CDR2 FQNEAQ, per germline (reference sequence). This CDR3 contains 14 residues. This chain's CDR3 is CASSQRGTDYGYTF. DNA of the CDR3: TGTGCCAGCAGTCAAAGGGGGACGGACTATGGCTACACCTTC. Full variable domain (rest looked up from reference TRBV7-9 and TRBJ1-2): DTGVSQNPRHKITKRGQNVTFRCDPISEHNRLYWYRQTLGQGPEFLTYFQNEAQLEKSRLLSDRFSAERPKGSFSTLEIQRTEQGDSAMYLCASSQRGTDYGYTFGSGTRLTVV.

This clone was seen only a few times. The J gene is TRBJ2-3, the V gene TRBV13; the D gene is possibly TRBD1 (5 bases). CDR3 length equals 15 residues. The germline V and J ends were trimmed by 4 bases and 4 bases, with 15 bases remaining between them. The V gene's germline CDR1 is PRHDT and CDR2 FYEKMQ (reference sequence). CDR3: CASSSRWEGADTQYF. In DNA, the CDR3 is TGTGCCAGCAGCTCCCGGTGGGAAGGGGCAGATACGCAGTATTTT.

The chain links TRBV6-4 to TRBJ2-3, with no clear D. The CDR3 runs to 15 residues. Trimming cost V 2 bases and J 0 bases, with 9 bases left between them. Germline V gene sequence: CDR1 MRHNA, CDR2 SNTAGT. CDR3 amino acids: CASSDTAKSTDTQYF. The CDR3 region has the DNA TGTGCCAGCAGTGACACAGCCAAGAGCACAGATACGCAGTATTTT.

CDR3 bases: TGTGCCCGTGAAGGATCCGGGGCCAACGTCCTGACTTTC. This encodes CAREGSGANVLTF. This chain uses TRBV30 with TRBJ2-6; no clear D. The CDR3 has 13 residues. Germline-derived CDR1 and CDR2 are GTSNPN and SVGIG (reference sequence). V dropped 8 bases and J dropped 4 bases, with 12 bases sitting between them.

This chain's CDR3 is CASSPGTYNEQFF. In DNA, the CDR3 is TGTGCCAGCAGCCCCGGGACTTACAATGAGCAGTTCTTC. The rearrangement links TRBV4-2 to TRBJ2-1, with a weak D call TRBD2 (6 bases). Germline loops: CDR1 LGHNA, CDR2 YNFKEQ. V lost 4 bases and J 4 bases, leaving 8 bases between the germline ends. There are 13 residues in the CDR3.